Below are 24 T cell receptor beta chains sequenced from a single sample in a study of T cell responses to AZD1222 COVID-19 vaccine. The assay was immunoSEQ multiplex PCR, and TCRdb's table has in-frame clones only and misses some. Altogether roughly 150,000 clones are present, 85% to 95% being singletons, with the ten largest covering 1.3% to 1.5%. The sequencing here drew on peripheral blood, taken on day 0 of AZD1222 vaccination. Receptors were obtained from an adult in good health.

V is TRBV18 and J is TRBJ1-1; D is possibly TRBD1 (5 bases). In germline, CDR1 is KGHSH, CDR2 LQKENI. Trimming removed 6 bases at V and 1 base at J, with 9 bases between. The CDR3 is made up of 13 amino acids. The CDR3, as DNA: TGTGCCAGCTCGGGGGGGACGAACACTGAAGCTTTCTTT. The encoded protein is CASSGGTNTEAFF. Variable domain in full (rest from reference TRBV18 and TRBJ1-1): NAGVMQNPRHLVRRRGQEARLRCSPMKGHSHVYWYRQLPEEGLKFMVYLQKENIIDESGMPKERFSAEFPKEGPSILRIQQVVRGDSAAYFCASSGGTNTEAFFGQGTRLTVV.

The V gene is TRBV10-3, the J gene TRBJ1-4, with D unclear. The CDR3 sequence is 16 residues long. Germline V gives CDR1 ENHRY, CDR2 SYGVKD. V lost 2 bases and J 4 bases, leaving 14 bases between the germline ends. The CDR3 coding sequence is TGTGCCATCAGTGAGGCCCCCCAGCTAAGTAATGAAAAACTGTTTTTT. It yields the protein CAISEAPQLSNEKLFF.

This clone was found once. At one end the junction does not follow the germline gene, possibly because of a read error. This chain uses TRBV7-7 with TRBJ2-1; 10 positions match TRBD2. The CDR3 has 16 amino acids. Per the germline V gene, CDR1 is SSHAT and CDR2 is FNYEAQ (reference sequence). CDR3 in DNA: TGTGCTAGCAGCTTAACGGCAGCGGGGGGGTACAATGAGCAGTTCTTC. Translating it yields CASSLTAAGGYNEQFF.

This chain connects TRBV28 to TRBJ1-2, with 8 bases identical to TRBD1. The V and J ends lost 3 bases and 8 bases, in that order; junction bases with no gene match: 14. Germline CDR1 MDHEN, CDR2 SYDVKM. CDR3 length equals 16 residues. This CDR3 reads CASSLGNRQGARGYTF. The CDR3 nucleotides are TGTGCCAGCAGTTTGGGGAACCGGCAGGGGGCTCGGGGCTACACCTTC.

The CDR3: CASSSGVTDTQYF. The CDR3 region has the DNA TGTGCCAGCAGCTCAGGGGTCACAGATACGCAGTATTTT. The chain employs TRBV11-2 and TRBJ2-3; perhaps TRBD1 as D (6 bases). The CDR3 is made up of 13 amino acids. Per germline, CDR1 SGHAT and CDR2 FQNNGV. V was trimmed by 4 bases and J by 2 bases, leaving 7 bases between them.

The J gene is TRBJ2-7, the V gene TRBV2; D uncertain. The CDR3 contains 13 residues. CDR1 and CDR2 from the germline V gene are SNHLY and FYNNEI. The V and J ends lost 3 bases and 5 bases respectively, with 11 bases between them. CDR3 DNA: TGTGCCAGCAGTGACAGCCACATCGACGAGCAGTACTTC. Residues: CASSDSHIDEQYF.

CDR3 protein: CASIGAGGTEAFF. CDR3 nucleotides: TGCGCCAGCATCGGGGCGGGCGGCACTGAAGCTTTCTTT. The chain uses TRBV5-1 and TRBJ1-1; tentative D call: TRBD1 (5 bases). This CDR3 region has 13 residues. The germline CDR1 and CDR2 sequences are SGHRS and YFSETQ. V dropped 6 bases and J dropped 4 bases, with 13 bases sitting between them.

This clone was recorded once. V and J are TRBV27 and TRBJ1-1; D might be TRBD1 (5 bases). The germline gives CDR1 MNHEY, CDR2 SMNVEV (reference sequence). V was shortened by 8 bases and J by 0 bases, with 10 bases between the two germline ends. The CDR3 sequence is 13 residues long. The CDR3 spells CASPKTVNTEAFF. CDR3 DNA sequence: TGTGCCAGCCCCAAGACAGTGAACACTGAAGCTTTCTTT.

This sequence joins TRBV19 and TRBJ2-1, with TRBD1 as a possible D gene (6 bases). The CDR3 has 14 amino acids. Trimming cost V 1 base and J 8 bases, with 12 bases left between them. Germline V gene data show CDR1 as LNHDA and CDR2 as SQIVND (reference sequence). CDR3 loop: CASSIVLPGDEQFF. CDR3 nucleotide sequence: TGTGCCAGTAGTATAGTCCTACCAGGGGATGAGCAGTTCTTC.

V usage is TRBV5-1 and J usage is TRBJ1-1; maybe TRBD1 (5 bases). Per the germline V gene, CDR1 is SGHRS and CDR2 is YFSETQ. This CDR3 spans 15 amino acids. The V end was cut by 1 base, the J end by 5 bases, with 15 bases between. CDR3 DNA sequence: TGCGCCAGCAGCTTGTTCGGGCAGGGCGATACTGAAGCTTTCTTT. As protein: CASSLFGQGDTEAFF. Combining the CDR3 with reference TRBV5-1 and TRBJ1-1 gives the whole variable domain KAGVTQTPRYLIKTRGQQVTLSCSPISGHRSVSWYQQTPGQGLQFLFEYFSETQRNKGNFPGRFSGRQFSNSRSEMNVSTLELGDSALYLCASSLFGQGDTEAFFGQGTRLTVV.

The J gene is TRBJ2-7, the V gene TRBV5-1; tentatively, D is TRBD1 (6 bases). Deletions cut 0 bases from V and 2 bases from J, with 12 bases between. Germline V gene sequence: CDR1 SGHRS, CDR2 YFSETQ. The CDR3 is 15 residues long. This CDR3 is CASSLVQGTTYEQYF. Written as DNA, the CDR3 is TGCGCCAGCAGCTTGGTCCAGGGGACAACCTACGAGCAGTACTTC.

The V and J genes are TRBV4-2 and TRBJ2-2; 7 bases line up with TRBD2. Germline trimming cut 0 bases from V and 5 bases from J; bases unmatched to any gene: 12. CDR3 length: 18 amino acids. Germline CDR1 LGHNA, CDR2 YNFKEQ. The CDR3 sequence is CASSQEGEGGRVTGELFF. CDR3 coding DNA: TGTGCCAGCAGCCAAGAGGGGGAGGGCGGGAGAGTTACCGGGGAGCTGTTTTTT.

V is TRBV25-1 and J is TRBJ2-1; no firm D call. CDR1 is MGHDK, CDR2 SYGVNS, per germline. The CDR3 sequence is 14 residues long. Deletions cut 3 bases from V and 2 bases from J, with 8 bases between. This CDR3 reads CASSDPSAYNEQFF. As DNA, the CDR3 is TGTGCCAGCAGTGACCCGAGCGCCTACAATGAGCAGTTCTTC.

V usage is TRBV4-3 and J usage is TRBJ1-2; weak D call: TRBD1 (5 bases). Trimming took off 0 bases at V and 5 bases at J, with 16 bases between the two ends. The CDR3 has 16 residues. The germline CDR1 and CDR2 sequences are LGHNA and YSLEER. CDR3 sequence (DNA): TGCGCCAGCAGCCAAGATTTGACGAGGGGAATTTATGGCTACACCTTC. Its protein product is CASSQDLTRGIYGYTF.

This chain links TRBV29-1 with TRBJ1-2; the D gene is possibly TRBD1 (5 bases). V was clipped by 3 bases and J by 6 bases, with 32 bases between them. Germline CDR1 and CDR2: SQVTM and ANQGSEA. There are 19 residues in the CDR3. CDR3 nucleotides: TGCAGCGTTGATCAGCGAGGGGCGTTCAGGCGGGGACTGGGCGATGGCTACACCTTC. Its protein is CSVDQRGAFRRGLGDGYTF.

The chain uses TRBV3-1 (or the pseudogene TRBV3-2) and TRBJ1-2; no reliable D call. V was clipped by 4 bases and J by 4 bases, with 16 bases between them. The CDR3 is 15 residues long. Germline CDR1 reads LGHDT; CDR2 reads YNNKEL (reference sequence). The CDR3 loop is CASSPNFDGVYGYTF. The CDR3 nucleotides read TGTGCCAGCAGCCCCAACTTTGACGGAGTCTATGGCTACACCTTC.

V and J are TRBV10-1 and TRBJ2-4, with unresolved D. Per germline, CDR1 WNHNN and CDR2 SYGVQD (reference sequence). V lost 6 bases and J lost 0, with 12 bases in between. This CDR3 is built from 15 residues. CDR3: CASRPRHLAKNIQYF. As DNA, the CDR3 is TGCGCCAGCAGGCCTCGACACCTAGCCAAAAACATTCAGTACTTC.

The gene calls are TRBV2 and TRBJ2-7; 13 bases are shared with TRBD2. Germline V gene lookup returns CDR1 SNHLY and CDR2 FYNNEI. This CDR3 contains 17 residues. J was trimmed by 2 bases and V by 5 bases; bases with no gene match: 9. CDR3 sequence (DNA): TGTGCCAGCAGTAGCAGGACTAGCGGGAGTTTGCCCTACGAGCAGTACTTC. Translating gives CASSSRTSGSLPYEQYF.

This clone appeared once. J is TRBJ2-1 and V is TRBV6-5; 10 nucleotides align to TRBD2. The CDR3 runs 15 residues. V was clipped by 4 bases and J by 7 bases; unmatched bases: 7. Germline V CDR1 and CDR2: MNHEY, SVGAGI. The CDR3 DNA reads as TGTGCCAGCAGTTCAGCGGGAGGGCCTAGGAATGAGCAGTTCTTC. Amino acids: CASSSAGGPRNEQFF.

A single count supports this clone. V usage is TRBV7-9 and J usage is TRBJ1-4, with D possibly matching TRBD1 (6 bases). Germline V gene lookup returns CDR1 SEHNR and CDR2 FQNEAQ (reference sequence). This CDR3 comprises 15 residues. Trimming cost V 1 base and J 8 bases, with 14 bases left between them. CDR3 in DNA: TGTGCCAGCAGCTTAGGTTCGGCCCAGGGGGAAAAACTGTTTTTT. Translating gives CASSLGSAQGEKLFF.

The chain is built from TRBV7-8 and TRBJ1-1; 7 nucleotides match TRBD1. This CDR3 contains 15 residues. CDR1 is SGHVS and CDR2 is FQNEAQ in the germline V gene. The J segment lost 5 bases and the V segment lost 5 bases, leaving 11 bases of the junction unmatched. The CDR3 is CASSLRGTGVTEAFF. Written as DNA, the CDR3 is TGTGCCAGCAGCCTTAGGGGAACAGGGGTGACTGAAGCTTTCTTT. Full variable domain (rest looked up from reference TRBV7-8 and TRBJ1-1): GAGVSQSPRYKVAKRGQDVALRCDPISGHVSLFWYQQALGQGPEFLTYFQNEAQLDKSGLPSDRFFAERPEGSVSTLKIQRTQQEDSAVYLCASSLRGTGVTEAFFGQGTRLTVV.

The J gene is TRBJ1-1, the V gene TRBV4-2, with D maybe TRBD1 (5 bases). Per the germline V gene, CDR1 is LGHNA and CDR2 is YNFKEQ. The CDR3 has 16 amino acids. Trimming cost V 0 bases and J 3 bases, with 14 bases left between them. The DNA for the CDR3 is TGTGCCAGCAGCCAAGATCCAGGGAGCGGTGACACTGAAGCTTTCTTT. It specifies CASSQDPGSGDTEAFF.

This chain uses TRBV7-5 with TRBJ1-6. TRBV7-5 is termed a pseudogene. The CDR3 is 19 residues long. CDR3 nucleotide sequence: TGTGCCAGAAGCCCTAGGGGGGTCACGACGCCCATATATAATTCACCCCTCCACTTT. This encodes CARSPRGVTTPIYNSPLHF.

The rearrangement joins TRBV18 to TRBJ1-1, with D perhaps matching TRBD1 (5 bases). This CDR3 is 17 amino acids long. Trimming shortened V by 3 bases and J by 4 bases, and 21 bases separated the two germline ends. The germline V gene encodes CDR1 KGHSH and CDR2 LQKENI. CDR3 bases: TGTGCCAGCTCACCGGCCGGGAGATCGGGGCCCGCCACTGAAGCTTTCTTT. Protein: CASSPAGRSGPATEAFF. The full variable domain, completed using reference TRBV18 and TRBJ1-1, is NAGVMQNPRHLVRRRGQEARLRCSPMKGHSHVYWYRQLPEEGLKFMVYLQKENIIDESGMPKERFSAEFPKEGPSILRIQQVVRGDSAAYFCASSPAGRSGPATEAFFGQGTRLTVV.